These T cell receptor beta chains were read from a single sample in a study of graft-versus-host responses after intestinal transplantation. Antigens of these TCRs are unknown. The repertoire was sequenced with immunoSEQ multiplex PCR; TCRdb's copy has only in-frame clones and lacks some. The table has 75,000 to 100,000 clones, around 93% seen once. This sample comprised unstimulated CD8+ T cells sorted from spleen or lymph node cells, obtained before intestinal transplant. The receptors stem from a human donor who received an intestinal transplant. Both conserved end residues are part of each CDR3. The order of the fields is D gene, J gene, clone size, V gene, CDR3 DNA, CDR3 protein. D genes are given only for firm matches. For some rows the clone size is stated as once, few or many, or as a class when expanded; others skip it.

d_call: NA
j_call: TRBJ1-2
clone_size: NA
v_call: TRBV4-1
cdr3_nt: TGCGCCAGCAGCCAAGATACGGGGATGGGTAACTATGGCTACACCTTC
cdr3_aa: CASSQDTGMGNYGYTF

d_call: NA
j_call: TRBJ2-1
clone_size: once
v_call: TRBV27
cdr3_nt: TGTGCCAGCAGTTTATCGAAAGGGGGAAACAATGAGCAGTTCTTC
cdr3_aa: CASSLSKGGNNEQFF

d_call: NA
j_call: TRBJ2-7
clone_size: NA
v_call: TRBV7-9
cdr3_nt: TGTGCCAGCAGCTTAACCGGGACATCTGTCTACGAGCAGTACTTC
cdr3_aa: CASSLTGTSVYEQYF

d_call: TRBD2
j_call: TRBJ2-7
clone_size: NA
v_call: TRBV28
cdr3_nt: TGTGCCAGCAGTATACCCTTGGCTAGCGGGAGCTACGAGCAGTACTTC
cdr3_aa: CASSIPLASGSYEQYF

d_call: TRBD2
j_call: TRBJ2-7
clone_size: NA
v_call: TRBV7-9
cdr3_nt: TGTGCCAGCAGCGATTCGCCGGGAGGGCCTTTCGAGCAGTACTTC
cdr3_aa: CASSDSPGGPFEQYF

d_call: NA
j_call: TRBJ1-6
clone_size: NA
v_call: TRBV30
cdr3_nt: TGTGCCTGGCCTCCGTTCCCGGGATCCTATAATTCACCCCTCCACTTT
cdr3_aa: CAWPPFPGSYNSPLHF

d_call: NA
j_call: TRBJ2-7
clone_size: NA
v_call: TRBV19
cdr3_nt: TGTGCCAGTAGTTTCGGGACAACCTCTACGGGGGAGCAGTACTTC
cdr3_aa: CASSFGTTSTGEQYF

d_call: NA
j_call: TRBJ1-1
clone_size: NA
v_call: TRBV4-1
cdr3_nt: TGCGCCAGCAGCTCGGACAAGATGAACACTGAAGCTTTCTTT
cdr3_aa: CASSSDKMNTEAFF

d_call: NA
j_call: TRBJ2-6
clone_size: NA
v_call: TRBV10-3
cdr3_nt: TGTGCCATCAGCGACCCAGAGGGTGATGAGTCTGGGGCCAACGTCCTGACTTTC
cdr3_aa: CAISDPEGDESGANVLTF

d_call: NA
j_call: TRBJ2-4
clone_size: NA
v_call: TRBV4-1
cdr3_nt: TGCGCCAGCAGCCAAGAGGTGCGTGGCAGGGACATTCAGTACTTC
cdr3_aa: CASSQEVRGRDIQYF

d_call: TRBD1
j_call: TRBJ1-1
clone_size: once
v_call: TRBV5-1
cdr3_nt: TGCGCCAGCAGCTGGGACAGGGGGACTGAAGCTTTCTTT
cdr3_aa: CASSWDRGTEAFF

d_call: TRBD1
j_call: TRBJ2-1
clone_size: once
v_call: TRBV5-8
cdr3_nt: TGTGCCAGCAGCCAGGGGACAGGGGGCTACAATGAGCAGTTCTTC
cdr3_aa: CASSQGTGGYNEQFF

d_call: TRBD2
j_call: TRBJ2-7
clone_size: NA
v_call: TRBV18
cdr3_nt: TGTGCCAGCTCACCTAGCGGGAGTGGCTACGAGCAGTACTTC
cdr3_aa: CASSPSGSGYEQYF

d_call: NA
j_call: TRBJ2-7
clone_size: NA
v_call: TRBV4-1
cdr3_nt: TGCGCCAGCAGCCAAGGACGCCTCGGCGGGGACGAGCAGTACTTC
cdr3_aa: CASSQGRLGGDEQYF

d_call: TRBD2
j_call: TRBJ2-5
clone_size: NA
v_call: TRBV19
cdr3_nt: TGTGCCAGTAGTGTGCCCGGGGAGGGAGAGACCCAGTACTTC
cdr3_aa: CASSVPGEGETQYF